Listed below are T cell receptor beta chains from one sample, sequenced in a study of OX40 agonist ivuxolimab in advanced cancers. Libraries were prepared by immunoSEQ multiplex PCR; TCRdb keeps only in-frame clonotypes and omits some of them. Of about 64,000 clones listed, around four fifths are singletons. The sequences come from CD4+ or CD8+ T cells sorted from blood, collected in a trial of the OX40 agonist ivuxolimab. The source of these receptors is an adult with an advanced solid tumor such as melanoma, head and neck, liver or kidney cancer. Each CDR3 is given with its conserved first and last residue. The D gene is left open where the match is weak. Rows may omit the clone size; those that give it use once, few, many or a size class.

NA | TRBJ2-7 | TRBV7-2 | TRBD2 | TGTGCCAGCAGCACATGGACTAGCGGAGAATACGAGCAGTACTTC | CASSTWTSGEYEQYF
once | TRBJ2-7 | TRBV10-3 | NA | TGTGCCATCAGCCGTCAAACCTACGAGCAGTACTTC | CAISRQTYEQYF
NA | TRBJ2-7 | TRBV9 | NA | TGTGCCAGGGAGAGGAGCGAGCAGTACTTC | CARERSEQYF
NA | TRBJ2-3 | TRBV9 | TRBD1 | TGTGCCAGCAGCGGCGTAGAACAGGGGTTAGGGGATACGCAGTATTTT | CASSGVEQGLGDTQYF
once | TRBJ1-5 | TRBV18 | NA | TGTGCCAGCTCCTACCTGCCCGGTAGTCAGCCCCAGCATTTT | CASSYLPGSQPQHF
few | TRBJ1-1 | TRBV29-1 | NA | TGCAGCGTTGGGCCGGGTTGGGGGATGGGCACTGAAGCTTTCTTT | CSVGPGWGMGTEAFF
NA | TRBJ2-5 | TRBV19 | TRBD2 | TGTGCCAGTAGTGAACTAGCGATGGAGACCCAGTACTTC | CASSELAMETQYF
NA | TRBJ2-7 | TRBV12-5 | NA | TGTGCTAGTGGTTTGGTAACGAGAGTTACCCTTACAGGAGGCCCACTTCGGGACGAGCAGTACTTC | CASGLVTRVTLTGGPLRDEQYF
NA | TRBJ2-2 | TRBV19 | NA | TGTGCCACTTCGGTTTTGAACACCGGGGAGCTGTTTTTT | CATSVLNTGELFF
NA | TRBJ1-5 | TRBV7-9 | NA | TGTGCCAGCAGCCCCCCCACGGCCTCGGAGCCCCAGCATTTT | CASSPPTASEPQHF
NA | TRBJ1-1 | TRBV27 | NA | TGTGCCAGCAGCCCTATGAGTTCAGACAGAGCGGGAGCTTTCTTT | CASSPMSSDRAGAFF
NA | TRBJ2-3 | TRBV29-1 | TRBD2 | TGCAGCGTTGAAGATGCGGGGGGAAACACAGATACGCAGTATTTT | CSVEDAGGNTDTQYF
NA | TRBJ2-5 | TRBV2 | TRBD1 | TGTGCCAGCAGTGAGAGGACAGGGGGAGAGACCCAGTACTTC | CASSERTGGETQYF
NA | TRBJ2-3 | TRBV5-4 | NA | TGTGCCAGCAGCCCTGAGGGCGGGACTAGCACAGATACGCAGTATTTT | CASSPEGGTSTDTQYF
NA | TRBJ2-2 | TRBV7-2 | NA | TGTGCCAGCAGCTTAAGTATCTGGGCAGCGAACACCGGGGAGCTGTTTTTT | CASSLSIWAANTGELFF
once | TRBJ2-4 | TRBV5-6 | NA | TGTGCCAGCAGCAAGTGGGACCGCCCAACCAAAAACATTCAGTACTTC | CASSKWDRPTKNIQYF
few | TRBJ1-2 | TRBV18 | NA | TGTGCCAGCTCACCAGGGATGGAGGATGGCTACACCTTC | CASSPGMEDGYTF
NA | TRBJ2-1 | TRBV5-6 | NA | TGTGCCAGCAGGCGTGCCTTAGGGCAGTTCTTC | CASRRALGQFF